This TCR beta chain was sequenced for a study of T cells after yellow fever vaccination (dated by TCRdb to between 2017 and 2020). Broadly, across the study: Libraries from fractions with low cell numbers were prepared with the SMART-Seq v4 Ultra Low Input RNA kit. To follow T-cell clones before and after both primary and booster YFV17D yellow fever vaccination, bulk TCR alpha and beta repertoires underwent longitudinal sequencing. Blood samples were taken at several timepoints before and after primary and secondary immunization, and bulk PBMC replicates and cell subsets were isolated. Two healthy male donors made up the cohort, one aged 18 to 29 years and the other aged 30 to 39 years. The paper as a whole reports these results and caveats: After the booster, most clones that had expanded after primary vaccination were detected again (roughly 95% of CD4 and roughly nine tenths of CD8), suggesting broad maintenance of memory. The secondary T-cell response was found to be weaker but faster than the primary response, with a peak reached on day 5 rather than on day 15. A small fraction of clonotypes appeared in both the CD4 and CD8 compartments, likely as a result of convergent recombination. Computational filtering was required because FACS-sorted repertoires could contain abundant contaminating clonotypes from the bulk population. Because the study included only two donors, the extent to which the findings can be generalized is limited.

The data were produced on an Illumina NovaSeq 6000. TCR cDNA was synthesized by 5'RACE template switching, through which a universal primer site and unique molecular identifiers were introduced. Priming for cDNA synthesis came from both the TCR alpha and TCR beta constant segments. Libraries were amplified in two PCR steps, with sample barcodes and sequencing adapters added in the second step. Libraries were sequenced on Illumina HiSeq 2500 (2x100 bp) or NovaSeq (2x150 bp). Per the original workflow: MIGEC was used to demultiplex reads and collapse the reads into UMI consensus sequences, and MiXCR was used for V(D)J alignment. Vaccine-responding clonotypes were defined with edgeR using replicate PBMC samples, requiring FDR below 0.01 and a log2 fold change above 5 up to day 15. Each bulk clonotype was labeled CD4 or CD8 based on which sequenced repertoire, CD4 or CD8, contained the clonotype at higher abundance. TCRdb cleaned the public reads at Q25 with fastp, built clones with MiXCR and kept in-frame beta chains. Rows with a matching CDR3 protein are joined into one entry that keeps the most common DNA and genes. TCRdb's processing, not the authors', yielded these V and J calls. The sample yields some 350,000 distinct CDR3 sequences; 3.5% to 4.5% were counted once. The ten largest clones add up to 20% to 25% of the sample.

What this sample's treatment or condition label stands for: live attenuated yellow fever vaccine strain. At each blood-draw timepoint, two biological replicates of bulk PBMCs were obtained. A standard Ficoll-Paque protocol was used to isolate PBMCs from peripheral blood. RNA was extracted with TriZol from bulk PBMCs, CD4 and CD8 fractions, and dextramer-positive and dextramer-negative fractions. This clonotype was seen repeatedly, ten times or more. This receptor's antigen is unknown. Base qualities are missing; no much larger clone stands one base away. V lost 1 base and J lost 1 base, and the count of bases not matched to a germline gene is 4. As encoded in the germline V gene, CDR1 is SGHTA while CDR2 is FQGNSA. The CDR3 sequence holds 16 residues, the cysteine and phenylalanine included. Only the CDR3 DNA is retained, 48 bases long and in frame from the first base.

Recombination joined TRBV7-2 with TRBJ1-5; TRBD1 matches 7 bases in the middle. The receptor's source is a man between 18 and 35 years old who received the YFV17D yellow fever vaccine. Sequenced here: PBMCs, sampled 5 days after the yellow fever booster vaccination. The DNA sequence follows: TGTGCCAGCAGCTTAGTGGCAGGGGGAAGCAATCAGCCCCAGCATTTT. Its coded protein is CASSLVAGGSNQPQHF. Extended through the reference TRBV7-2 and TRBJ1-5 proteins, this CDR3 yields the full variable domain: GAGVSQSPSNKVTEKGKDVELRCDPISGHTALYWYRQSLGQGLEFLIYFQGNSAPDKSGLPSDRFSAERTGGSVSTLTIQRTQQEDSAVYLCASSLVAGGSNQPQHFGDGTRLSIL.